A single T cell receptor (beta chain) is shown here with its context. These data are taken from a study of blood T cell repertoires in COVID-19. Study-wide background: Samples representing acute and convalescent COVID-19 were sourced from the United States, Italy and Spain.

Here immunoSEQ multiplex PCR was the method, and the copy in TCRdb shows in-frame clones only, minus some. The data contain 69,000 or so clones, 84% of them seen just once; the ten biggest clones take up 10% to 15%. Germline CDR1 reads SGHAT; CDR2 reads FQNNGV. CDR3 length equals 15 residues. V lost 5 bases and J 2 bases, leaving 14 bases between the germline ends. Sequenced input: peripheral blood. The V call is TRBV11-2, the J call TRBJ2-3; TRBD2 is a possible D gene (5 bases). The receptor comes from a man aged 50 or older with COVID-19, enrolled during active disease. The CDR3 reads CASSPNLRDTDTQYF. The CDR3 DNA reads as TGTGCCAGCAGCCCCAACCTCCGGGACACAGATACGCAGTATTTT.